Listed here are 15 T cell receptor beta chains from one sample, sequenced in a study of shared clonotypes between healthy human individuals. Clones were read by immunoSEQ multiplex PCR, and TCRdb kept only the in-frame ones, dropping some. The repertoire includes some 1.4 million clones, roughly 96% of them detected once, and approximately 1.2% sits in the top ten. Source material: naive CD4+ T cells sorted from blood. The subset here: CD45RA+ positively selected. The receptors here all came from a man aged 30-40 years in good health.

The chain couples TRBV5-1 to TRBJ2-3; D perhaps matches TRBD2 (6 bases). Germline lookup yields CDR1 SGHRS and CDR2 YFSETQ. Trimming removed 6 bases at V and 3 bases at J, with 14 bases between. The CDR3 consists of 14 residues. CDR3 nucleotide sequence: TGCGCCAGCACTGACGGGAGAGGGACAGATACGCAGTATTTT. This gives the protein CASTDGRGTDTQYF.

The chain couples TRBV5-5 to TRBJ1-5; tentatively, D is TRBD1 (6 bases). CDR1 is SGHKS and CDR2 is YYEKEE in the germline V gene (reference sequence). Trimming shortened V by 1 base and J by 4 bases, and 12 bases separated the two germline ends. This CDR3 is built from 15 residues. The CDR3 reads CASSLLPGQNQPQHF. The DNA for the CDR3 is TGTGCCAGCAGCTTGTTACCCGGACAGAATCAGCCCCAGCATTTT. The whole variable domain, remainder taken from reference TRBV5-5 and TRBJ1-5, is DAGVTQSPTHLIKTRGQQVTLRCSPISGHKSVSWYQQVLGQGPQFIFQYYEKEERGRGNFPDRFSARQFPNYSSELNVNALLLGDSALYLCASSLLPGQNQPQHFGDGTRLSIL.

The V gene is TRBV6-9, the J gene TRBJ1-3; the D gene is possibly TRBD1 (5 bases). The germline gives CDR1 MNHGY, CDR2 SVAAGI. This CDR3 contains 11 residues. The V end was cut by 4 bases, the J end by 10 bases, with 8 bases between. The CDR3 is CASSFQGTIYF. In DNA, the CDR3 is TGTGCCAGCAGTTTTCAGGGAACCATATATTTT.

Of note for this clone: At one boundary the junction diverges from the germline segment, which might be a read error. This rearrangement joins TRBV6-6 to TRBJ1-1, with 9 bases identical to TRBD1. CDR3 size: 12 residues. Germline-derived CDR1 and CDR2 are MNHNY and SVGAGI (reference sequence). The CDR3 here is CASTYGQGMAFF. The CDR3 DNA follows: TGTGCCAGCACTTACGGACAGGGGATGGCTTTCTTT.

This chain joins TRBV11-2 and TRBJ2-7; TRBD1 agrees at 8 bases. V lost 5 bases and J lost 2; bases outside the gene matches: 8. The CDR3 loop spans 15 amino acids. In germline, CDR1 is SGHAT, CDR2 FQNNGV. The CDR3 loop reads CASSRGTGLTYEQYF. CDR3 bases: TGTGCCAGCAGCCGGGGGACAGGCCTTACCTACGAGCAGTACTTC.

This chain uses TRBV5-1 with TRBJ2-7, with a possible D match to TRBD1 (5 bases). The ends were cut back, 6 bases at V and 4 bases at J, with 17 bases in the middle. The CDR3 totals 14 residues. Germline V gives CDR1 SGHRS, CDR2 YFSETQ. DNA of the CDR3: TGCGCCAGCAACGAACTACAGGTGCCTTACGAGCAGTACTTC. Encoded protein: CASNELQVPYEQYF. The whole variable domain, remainder taken from reference TRBV5-1 and TRBJ2-7, is KAGVTQTPRYLIKTRGQQVTLSCSPISGHRSVSWYQQTPGQGLQFLFEYFSETQRNKGNFPGRFSGRQFSNSRSEMNVSTLELGDSALYLCASNELQVPYEQYFGPGTRLTVT.

This clone was seen only once. This chain joins TRBV5-1 and TRBJ2-5, with TRBD2 identical over 8 bases. CDR3 size: 14 residues. V was clipped by 4 bases and J by 5 bases; unmatched bases: 7. Germline CDR1 SGHRS, CDR2 YFSETQ. The CDR3 protein is CASSHERGGETQYF. The CDR3 coding sequence is TGCGCCAGCAGCCACGAACGGGGGGGCGAGACCCAGTACTTC.

V usage is TRBV27 and J usage is TRBJ2-5; 10 bases match TRBD2. The length of the CDR3 is 16 residues. The junction had 9 bases not matched to a gene; V was cut back by 5 bases and J by 3 bases. Germline V gene data show CDR1 as MNHEY and CDR2 as SMNVEV (reference sequence). The CDR3 region has the DNA TGTGCCAGCAGTACCTCCCTAGCGGGAGTTAAAGAGACCCAGTACTTC. As protein: CASSTSLAGVKETQYF.

The chain carries TRBV5-8 and TRBJ2-5, with D tentatively TRBD2 (6 bases). The CDR3 loop spans 14 amino acids. V shed 7 bases and J shed 5 bases, with 18 bases lying between them. The germline CDR1 and CDR2 sequences are SGHTS and YDEGEE. The DNA of the CDR3 is TGTGCCAGCGGGCCCCGCGCGGGAAGGGAGACCCAGTACTTC. As protein: CASGPRAGRETQYF.

This chain joins TRBV11-2 and TRBJ2-2; possible D gene TRBD2, 5 bases. Trimming removed 1 base from V and 8 bases from J, with 8 bases in between. Germline V gives CDR1 SGHAT, CDR2 FQNNGV. The CDR3 has 13 residues. The CDR3 is CASSLGAGGELFF. Here the CDR3 DNA reads TGTGCCAGCAGCTTAGGGGCGGGTGGGGAGCTGTTTTTT.

This chain joins TRBV4-1 and TRBJ1-2; D gene unclear. The V end was cut by 0 bases, the J end by 4 bases, with 6 bases between. The CDR3 runs to 13 residues. The germline CDR1 and CDR2 sequences are MGHRA and YSYEKL. This chain's CDR3 is CASSQDPPYGYTF. CDR3 in DNA: TGCGCCAGCAGCCAAGATCCCCCCTATGGCTACACCTTC.

The J gene is TRBJ2-7, the V gene TRBV6-5, with TRBD1 as a possible D gene (5 bases). V was trimmed by 8 bases and J by 1 base, leaving 12 bases between them. Germline loops: CDR1 MNHEY, CDR2 SVGAGI. The CDR3 covers 13 residues. Here the CDR3 reads CASGSAGSYEQYF. The DNA for the CDR3 is TGTGCCAGCGGTTCGGCAGGGTCCTACGAGCAGTACTTC.

The V gene is TRBV5-4, the J gene TRBJ1-1; 7 positions agree with TRBD1. The germline CDR1 and CDR2 sequences are SGHNT and YYREEE (reference sequence). This CDR3 has 15 amino acids. V was clipped by 1 base and J by 5 bases; unmatched bases: 8. Written as DNA, the CDR3 is TGTGCCAGCAGCTTGAAGGGGGCGGGTAGGACTGAAGCTTTCTTT. Translated, it gives CASSLKGAGRTEAFF.

V and J are TRBV5-1 and TRBJ2-3, with TRBD2 matching 13 bases. V lost 4 bases, J lost 1 base, and 9 bases stayed unmatched. This CDR3 has 18 amino acids. Germline CDR1 is SGHRS and CDR2 is YFSETQ. In nucleotides, the CDR3 is TGCGCCAGCAGCCCCCTAAGAACTAGCGGGAGGGGCACAGATACGCAGTATTTT. This translates into CASSPLRTSGRGTDTQYF.

The CDR3 region is CASTSERVQPQHF. DNA for the CDR3: TGTGCCAGCACCTCAGAGAGGGTTCAGCCCCAGCATTTT. The gene calls are TRBV2 and TRBJ1-5, with D uncertain. There are 13 residues in the CDR3. V was shortened by 7 bases and J by 6 bases, with 13 bases between the two germline ends. The germline gives CDR1 SNHLY, CDR2 FYNNEI.